These 8 T cell receptor beta chains originate from one sample sequenced in a study of T cells in Graves' hyperthyroidism and ophthalmopathy. The investigators amplified TCR beta CDR3 regions from RNA transcripts. A set of HTBI primers served as the primers for a first-round RT-PCR of the TCR CDR3. A single record per CDR3 protein comes from TCRdb applying MiXCR to the multiplex PCR reads. The sample includes 650,000 to 800,000 distinct CDR3 sequences, 40% to 55% of them seen just once. Specimen: peripheral blood or thyroid tissue (not recorded which). These receptors were taken from an adult man with Graves' disease, either hyperthyroidism or ophthalmopathy (not recorded which).

CDR3 sequence: CASFPTGEQYF. The CDR3 nucleotides are TGTGCCAGCTTTCCCACGGGCGAGCAGTACTTC. The chain couples TRBV9 to TRBJ2-7, with D hard to call. V was clipped by 7 bases and J by 6 bases, with 11 bases between them. This CDR3 contains 11 residues. CDR1 and CDR2 (germline): SGDLS, YYNGEE.

The genes are TRBV15 and TRBJ2-5; D uncertain. The germline CDR1 and CDR2 sequences are LNHNV and YYDKDF (reference sequence). The CDR3 spans 14 residues. With 0 bases removed from V and 2 bases from J, the gap between germline ends came to 7 bases. Written as DNA, the CDR3 is TGTGCCACCAGCAGAGACAGGTTACAAGAGACCCAGTACTTC. Protein sequence: CATSRDRLQETQYF.

This clonotype was recorded many times. This rearrangement joins TRBV9 to TRBJ1-2; a possible D gene is TRBD1 (6 bases). The V and J ends lost 0 bases and 6 bases respectively, with 12 bases between them. The CDR3 is 14 residues long. Germline V CDR1 and CDR2: SGDLS, YYNGEE. Here the CDR3 DNA reads TGTGCCAGCAGCGTAGAAACAGGGCGAGATGGCTACACCTTC. Translating it yields CASSVETGRDGYTF. Combining the CDR3 with reference TRBV9 and TRBJ1-2 gives the whole variable domain DSGVTQTPKHLITATGQRVTLRCSPRSGDLSVYWYQQSLDQGLQFLIQYYNGEERAKGNILERFSAQQFPDLHSELNLSSLELGDSALYFCASSVETGRDGYTFGSGTRLTVV.

The chain employs TRBV7-2 and TRBJ1-1; TRBD1 agrees at 12 bases. CDR1 is SGHTA and CDR2 is FQGNSA in the germline V gene. After removal of 5 bases from V and 0 bases from J, the junction contained 4 bases not matched to a gene. This CDR3 is built from 16 residues. CDR3 amino acids: CASSPGQGALNTEAFF. The CDR3, as DNA: TGTGCCAGCAGCCCGGGACAGGGGGCTTTGAACACTGAAGCTTTCTTT.

V usage is TRBV7-6 and J usage is TRBJ1-2; TRBD1 aligns across 9 bases. Germline CDR1 SGHVS, CDR2 FNYEAQ. The CDR3 totals 16 residues. Trimming cost V 5 bases and J 3 bases; bases outside gene matches: 10. DNA of the CDR3: TGTGCCAGCAGCCAAGCAGGGACAGGGAGGTACTATGGCTACACCTTC. Amino acid sequence: CASSQAGTGRYYGYTF. Supplemented by reference TRBV7-6 and TRBJ1-2, the full variable domain reads GAGVSQSPRYKVTKRGQDVALRCDPISGHVSLYWYRQALGQGPEFLTYFNYEAQQDKSGLPNDRFSAERPEGSISTLTIQRTEQRDSAMYRCASSQAGTGRYYGYTFGSGTRLTVV.

Many counts were recorded for this clonotype. This chain connects TRBV2 to TRBJ1-1; no reliable D call. With 11 bases removed from V and 5 bases from J, the gap between germline ends came to 12 bases. The CDR3 consists of 11 residues. CDR1 SNHLY and CDR2 FYNNEI come from the germline V gene. The CDR3 region is CASPFVTEAFF. CDR3 in DNA: TGTGCCTCGCCGTTTGTGACTGAAGCTTTCTTT.

The chain recombines TRBV29-1 with TRBJ1-5; 7 bases agree with TRBD1. The germline gives CDR1 SQVTM, CDR2 ANQGSEA. This CDR3 contains 14 residues. CDR3 in DNA: TGCAGTGTGGGGGACAGCGTCTATGGTCAGCCCCAGCATTTT. Protein sequence: CSVGDSVYGQPQHF.

CDR3 bases: TGTGCCAGCAGTTACGAGGGCCGTGAAGCTTTCTTT. It yields the protein CASSYEGREAFF. The chain carries TRBV6-5 and TRBJ1-1; D is undetermined. Germline V CDR1 and CDR2: MNHEY, SVGAGI. V lost 2 bases to trimming and J lost 7 bases, with 8 bases between them. This CDR3 is built from 12 residues.